This T cell receptor (beta chain) emerged from a study of regulatory and conventional T cells in RAG deficiency (dated by TCRdb to 2017 to 2019). Broadly, across the study: High-throughput TCR beta sequencing was used to compare the repertoire diversity and composition of Treg, conventional CD4+ and CD8+ T cells between RAG-deficient patients and healthy controls. What the authors observed across the whole study: All patient T-cell subsets had shorter CDR3 lengths; Omenn syndrome patients showed >80% Treg-Tconv repertoire overlap at nucleotide and amino acid level. For some subjects, some T-cell subset analyses were not performed. Compared with control T-cell subpopulations, RAG-deficient patients had much lower Shannon entropy and higher Simpson indices. Unique TCR beta sequences from Treg cells were around 100-fold fewer in Omenn syndrome and CID/AS patients than controls, versus roughly 10-fold for other subsets. In Omenn syndrome patients, sorted CD25-high CD127-low cells may represent peripherally activated cells rather than bona fide Treg cells.

V lost 1 base and J lost 6 bases; the stretch between them is 15 bases long. For CDR1 and CDR2, the germline V gene lists LGHNT and FRNRAP. From cysteine to phenylalanine, the CDR3 is 15 amino acids long. CDR3 DNA is the only sequence kept; it has 45 bases, read in frame from the first base. The receptor library was made with the immunoSEQ multiplex PCR assay. Genomic DNA from the sorted T-cell subsets was used to amplify and sequence rearranged TCR beta chain products. On the study's bioinformatics: Repertoire diversity of productive TCR beta rearrangements was quantified using Shannon entropy and Simpson indices. To gauge clonal expansion, the frequencies of the 100 most abundant productive TCR beta clonotypes among total reads were added together. The TRB repertoires were scored with a self-reactivity index built on which amino acids appear at CDR3beta positions 6 and 7. Two-way ANOVA was used for repertoire analyses, and Student t or Mann-Whitney tests were used for flow cytometric analyses. Held by TCRdb, this immuneACCESS table contains in-frame sequences only and omits some clones. Under half of the omission traces to an unresolved V gene where checked; the cause of the rest is unknown. That table furnishes V, J and clone size, whereas the DNA furnished D and trimming. The sample has roughly 35,000 clones on record, about 70% of them singletons. Roughly 3% of the sample belongs to the ten largest clones.

Regarding this clone: The target of this receptor is not known. Per-base qualities were not stored, and no clone one base away is much larger.

Conventional CD4+ T cells were purified from blood as CD25-low CD127-high cells before genomic DNA extraction. About 8 healthy control donors were used as the comparison group for repertoire analyses. This same sample was also part of a study on regulatory T cells. From the second report: The multiplex PCR relied on 52 forward TRBV primers and 13 reverse TRBJ primers, and amplification bias was corrected through assay-based and computational methods. Repertoires from patients had restricted unique TRB V-J pairs and skewed V and J gene usage, with the strongest effect in regulatory T cells. The study compared T-cell receptor beta repertoires of sorted regulatory, conventional CD4+ and CD8+ T cells in CD3G-deficient patients with those in healthy controls. Ficoll density separation was used to isolate peripheral blood mononuclear cells. Within the immunoSEQ assay, multiplex PCR amplified rearranged TRB loci from genomic DNA. TRB amplicons were sequenced using an Illumina HiSeq platform. Raw sequences were error-filtered and aligned to reference gene sequences by custom algorithms and were subsequently analyzed with the immunoSEQ online tools. Frequencies of productive and nonproductive TRB rearrangements were evaluated among both unique and total sequences. Prism software was used to run t tests, Mann-Whitney tests or two-way ANOVA for comparisons between groups.

The TCR sequence derives from a human donor in good health. The chain joins TRBV12-5 to TRBJ1-1; the D segment could be TRBD1, given 5 matching bases. What was sequenced was CD4+ effector T cells sorted from blood. The nucleotides read TGTGCTAGTGGTTTGGAGAGGGTAGGGGTCTCTGAAGCTTTCTTT. Translated, this gives CASGLERVGVSEAFF.